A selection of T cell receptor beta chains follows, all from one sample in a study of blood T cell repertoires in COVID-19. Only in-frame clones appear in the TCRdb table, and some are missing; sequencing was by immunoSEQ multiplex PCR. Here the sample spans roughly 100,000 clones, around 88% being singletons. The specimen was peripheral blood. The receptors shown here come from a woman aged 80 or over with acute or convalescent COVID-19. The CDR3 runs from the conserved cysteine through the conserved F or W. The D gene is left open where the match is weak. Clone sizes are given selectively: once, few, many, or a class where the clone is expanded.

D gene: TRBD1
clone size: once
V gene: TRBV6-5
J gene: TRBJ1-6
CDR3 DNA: TGTGCCAGCAGAACCGGGACAGGGAATTCACCCCTCCACTTT
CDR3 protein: CASRTGTGNSPLHF

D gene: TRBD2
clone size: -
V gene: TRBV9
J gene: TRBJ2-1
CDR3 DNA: TGTGCCAGCACCAGCGGGACTAGCGGGTGGGATGAGCAGTTCTTC
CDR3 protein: CASTSGTSGWDEQFF

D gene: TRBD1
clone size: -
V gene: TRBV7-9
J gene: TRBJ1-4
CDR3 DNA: TGTGCCAGCAGCTTAGAGGGGGCATCTAATGAAAAACTGTTTTTT
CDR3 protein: CASSLEGASNEKLFF

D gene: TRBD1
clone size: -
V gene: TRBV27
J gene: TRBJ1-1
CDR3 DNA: TGTGCCAGCAGTATTATGACAGGGGGCGGCACTGAAGCTTTCTTT
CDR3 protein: CASSIMTGGGTEAFF

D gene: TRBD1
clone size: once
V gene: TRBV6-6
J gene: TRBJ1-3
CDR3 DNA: TGTGCCAGCAGTTCAAGGACAGGGGGAAACACCATATATTTT
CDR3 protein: CASSSRTGGNTIYF

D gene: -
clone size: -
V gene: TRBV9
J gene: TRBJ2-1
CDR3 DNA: TGTGCCAGCAGCCCGGTAGCAAACTCCTACAATGAGCAGTTCTTC
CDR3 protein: CASSPVANSYNEQFF

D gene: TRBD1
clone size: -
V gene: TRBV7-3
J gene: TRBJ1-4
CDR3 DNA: TGTGCCAGCAGCTTAACCAAGGACAGGGGGCTGAGGGAAAAACTGTTTTTT
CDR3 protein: CASSLTKDRGLREKLFF

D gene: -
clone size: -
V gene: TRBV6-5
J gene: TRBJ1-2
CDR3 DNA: TGTGCCAGCGGGGTACAGGCCCCCTTCTATGGCTACACCTTC
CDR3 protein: CASGVQAPFYGYTF

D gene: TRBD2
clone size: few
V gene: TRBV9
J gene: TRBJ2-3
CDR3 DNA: TGTGCCAGCAGCGTAAGAAGCGGGGACTACACAGATACGCAGTATTTT
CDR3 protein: CASSVRSGDYTDTQYF

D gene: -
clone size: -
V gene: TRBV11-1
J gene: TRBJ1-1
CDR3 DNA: TGTGCCAGCAGGTCCAGGGGTAACACTGAAGCTTTCTTT
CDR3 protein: CASRSRGNTEAFF

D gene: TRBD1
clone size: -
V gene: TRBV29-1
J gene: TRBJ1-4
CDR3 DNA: TGCAGCGGCCGACAGGGATTTGATGAAAAACTGTTTTTT
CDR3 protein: CSGRQGFDEKLFF

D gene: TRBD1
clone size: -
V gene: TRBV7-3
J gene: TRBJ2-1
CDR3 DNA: TGTGCCAGCAGCTTAATGACAGGGGGTTTGACTGAGCAGTTCTTC
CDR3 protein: CASSLMTGGLTEQFF

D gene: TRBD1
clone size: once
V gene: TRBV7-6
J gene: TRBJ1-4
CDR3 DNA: TGTGCCAGCAGCATCCCCGGGGACAGGGGAGACATAAGAGCAGAAAAACTGTTTTTT
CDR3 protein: CASSIPGDRGDIRAEKLFF

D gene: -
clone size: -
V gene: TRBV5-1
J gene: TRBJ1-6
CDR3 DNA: TGCGCCAGCAGCTTGACAGGAAGCTCCTATAATTCACCCCTCCACTTT
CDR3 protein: CASSLTGSSYNSPLHF

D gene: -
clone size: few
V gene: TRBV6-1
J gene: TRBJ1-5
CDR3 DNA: TGTGCCAGCAGTGATTTATTCCAGCCCCAGCATTTT
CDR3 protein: CASSDLFQPQHF

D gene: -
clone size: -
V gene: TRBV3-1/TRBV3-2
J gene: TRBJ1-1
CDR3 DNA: TGTGCCAGCAGCCAAGATAGTCGGGTTGGTGAGGCTTTCTTT
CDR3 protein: CASSQDSRVGEAFF

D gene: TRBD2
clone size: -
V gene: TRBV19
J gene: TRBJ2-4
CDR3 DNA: TGTGCCAGTAGTGCCCGGGACTACCAAAACATTCAGTACTTC
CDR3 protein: CASSARDYQNIQYF

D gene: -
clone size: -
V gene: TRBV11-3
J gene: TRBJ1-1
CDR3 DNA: TGTGCCAGCAGCTCCGCCTTCGGCACTGAAGCTTTCTTT
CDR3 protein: CASSSAFGTEAFF

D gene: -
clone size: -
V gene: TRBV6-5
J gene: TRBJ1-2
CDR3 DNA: TGTGCCAGCAGTTACTCGGGGGGGGACTATGGCTACACCTTC
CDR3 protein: CASSYSGGDYGYTF

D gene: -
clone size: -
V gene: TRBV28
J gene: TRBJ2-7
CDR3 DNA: TGTGCCAGCAATACGAGGAGGGGAAGGGAGCAGTACTTC
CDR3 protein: CASNTRRGREQYF

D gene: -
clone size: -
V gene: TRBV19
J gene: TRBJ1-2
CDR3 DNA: TGTGCCAGTAGTCAGAGACCGCGGGATGGCTACACCTTC
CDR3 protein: CASSQRPRDGYTF

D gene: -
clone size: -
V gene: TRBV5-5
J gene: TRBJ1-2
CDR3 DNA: TGTGCCAGCAGCCCGGGACTGCTCTATGGCTACACCTTC
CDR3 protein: CASSPGLLYGYTF

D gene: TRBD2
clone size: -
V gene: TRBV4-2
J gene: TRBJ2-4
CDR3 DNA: TGTGCCAGCAGCCAAGTGGGGCTAGCGGGGGAAAACATTCAGTACTTT
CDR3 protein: CASSQVGLAGENIQYF

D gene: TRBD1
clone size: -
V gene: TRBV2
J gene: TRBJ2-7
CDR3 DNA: TGTGCCAGCAGGGGGGGACAGGGGGCCCACGAGCAGTACTTC
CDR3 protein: CASRGGQGAHEQYF

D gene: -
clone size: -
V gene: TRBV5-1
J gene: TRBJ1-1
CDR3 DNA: TGCGCCAGCAGCTCTATGGGGGGGGCGCGGAACACTGAAGCTTTCTTT
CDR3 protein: CASSSMGGARNTEAFF

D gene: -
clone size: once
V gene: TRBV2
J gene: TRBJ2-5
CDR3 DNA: TGTGCCACCCTGAGGGGGGGGCCTTCTTTTGAGACCCAGTACTTC
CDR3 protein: CATLRGGPSFETQYF

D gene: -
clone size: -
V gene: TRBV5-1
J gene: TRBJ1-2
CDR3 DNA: TGCGCCAGCAGCTCAAGCGGGGATGACTATGGCTACACCTTC
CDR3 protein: CASSSSGDDYGYTF

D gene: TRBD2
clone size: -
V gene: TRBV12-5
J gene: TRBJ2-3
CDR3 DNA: TGTGCTAGTGGCTATCGGGCGGGGGGGCCCACAGATACGCAGTATTTT
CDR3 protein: CASGYRAGGPTDTQYF

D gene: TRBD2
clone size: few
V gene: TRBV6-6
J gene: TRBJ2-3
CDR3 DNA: TGTGCCAGCAGTCCCCAGCGGGGGGGCCGGACAGATACGCAGTATTTT
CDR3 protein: CASSPQRGGRTDTQYF

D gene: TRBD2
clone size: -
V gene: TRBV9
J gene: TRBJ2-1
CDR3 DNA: TGTGCCAGCAGCGTAGGGCTAGCGGGGTTTGAGCAGTTCTTC
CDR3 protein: CASSVGLAGFEQFF

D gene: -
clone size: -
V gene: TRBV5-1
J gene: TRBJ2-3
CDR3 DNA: TGCGCCAGCAGCTTGGCCAGGGGTGATACGCAGTATTTT
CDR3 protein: CASSLARGDTQYF

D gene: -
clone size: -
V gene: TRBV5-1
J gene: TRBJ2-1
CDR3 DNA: TGCGCCAGCAGCCCGACAGTCAAAAAGGACAATGAGCAGTTCTTC
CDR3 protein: CASSPTVKKDNEQFF

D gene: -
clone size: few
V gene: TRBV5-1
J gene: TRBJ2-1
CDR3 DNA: TGCGCCAGCAGCTTGGAGGGGTCCTCCTACAATGAGCAGTTCTTC
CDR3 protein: CASSLEGSSYNEQFF

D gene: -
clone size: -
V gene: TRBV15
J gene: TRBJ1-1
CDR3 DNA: TGTGCCACCAGCAGAGGTCGGGCGAGGGACACTGAAGCTTTCTTT
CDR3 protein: CATSRGRARDTEAFF

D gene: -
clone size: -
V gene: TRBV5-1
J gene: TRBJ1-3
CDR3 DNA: TGCGCCAGCAGCTTTGCGGGGTTGGGAAACACCATATATTTT
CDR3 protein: CASSFAGLGNTIYF

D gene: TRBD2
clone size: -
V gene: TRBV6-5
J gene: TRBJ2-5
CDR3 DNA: TGTGCCAGCAGTCGGACTAGTCACCAAGAGACCCAGTACTTC
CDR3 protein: CASSRTSHQETQYF

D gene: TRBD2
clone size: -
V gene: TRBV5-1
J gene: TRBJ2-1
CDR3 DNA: TGCGCCAGCAGCTTGGTCGCGGGGGGGCAGTTCTTC
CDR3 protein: CASSLVAGGQFF

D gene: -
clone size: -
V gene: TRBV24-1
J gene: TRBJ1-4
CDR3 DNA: TGTGCCACCAGTGATCCCTACGACGGGTTCGGTGAAAAACTGTTTTTT
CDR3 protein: CATSDPYDGFGEKLFF

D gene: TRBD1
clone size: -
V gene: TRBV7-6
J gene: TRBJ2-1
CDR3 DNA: TGTGCCAGCAGCCGACCGGGGGACAGGGGACGTGAGCAGTTCTTC
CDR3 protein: CASSRPGDRGREQFF

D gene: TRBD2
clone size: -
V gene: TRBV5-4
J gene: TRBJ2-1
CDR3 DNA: TGTGCCAGCAGCTCGGCCCGCGGGGGAAACAATGAGCAGTTCTTC
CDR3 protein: CASSSARGGNNEQFF

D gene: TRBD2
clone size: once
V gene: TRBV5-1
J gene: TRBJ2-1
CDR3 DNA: TGCGCCAGCAGCTCAGCGGGGGCGAACTACAATGAGCAGTTCTTC
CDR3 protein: CASSSAGANYNEQFF

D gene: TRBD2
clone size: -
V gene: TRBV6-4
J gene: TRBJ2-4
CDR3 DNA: TGTGCCAGCAGTGACTTGGGGGACTATGGGAAGGAAAACATTCAGTACTTC
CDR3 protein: CASSDLGDYGKENIQYF

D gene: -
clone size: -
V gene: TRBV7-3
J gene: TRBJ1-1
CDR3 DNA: TGTGCCAGCAGCTTAACCCCGCAGGGGCCCATGAACACTGAAGCTTTCTTT
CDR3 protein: CASSLTPQGPMNTEAFF

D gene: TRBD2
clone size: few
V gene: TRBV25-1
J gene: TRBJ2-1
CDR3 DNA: TGTGCCAGCAGTGGGGGACTAGCGGAGCAGTTCTTC
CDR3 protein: CASSGGLAEQFF

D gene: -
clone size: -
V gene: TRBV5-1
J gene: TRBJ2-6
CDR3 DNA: TGCGCCAGCAGCTTGAGACTGGCCTCTGGGGCCAACGTCCTGACTTTC
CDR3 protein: CASSLRLASGANVLTF

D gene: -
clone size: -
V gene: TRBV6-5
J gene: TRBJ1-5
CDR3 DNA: TGTGCCAGCAGTAATGGGCAGGCCCGGCAGCCCCAGCATTTT
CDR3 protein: CASSNGQARQPQHF

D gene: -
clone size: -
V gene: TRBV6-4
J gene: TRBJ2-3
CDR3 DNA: TGTGCCAGCAAACCCCAGGGACTCAACACAGATACGCAGTATTTT
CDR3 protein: CASKPQGLNTDTQYF

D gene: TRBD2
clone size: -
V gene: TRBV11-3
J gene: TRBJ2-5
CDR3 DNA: TGTGCCAGCAGCTTAGGACGGGGGGTACCTCAAGAGACCCAGTACTTC
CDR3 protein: CASSLGRGVPQETQYF

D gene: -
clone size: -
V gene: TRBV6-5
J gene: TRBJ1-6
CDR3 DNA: TGTGCCAGCAGTTACTCGAGGGAAAATTCACCCCTCCACTTT
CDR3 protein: CASSYSRENSPLHF

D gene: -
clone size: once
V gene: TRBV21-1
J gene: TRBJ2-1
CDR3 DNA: TGTGCCAGCAGCAAAGGGGCGACACTTAACAATGAGCAGTTCTTC
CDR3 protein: CASSKGATLNNEQFF

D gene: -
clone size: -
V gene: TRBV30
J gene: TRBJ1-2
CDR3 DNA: TGTGCCTGGAAGGACACAGAATACTATGGCTACACCTTC
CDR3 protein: CAWKDTEYYGYTF

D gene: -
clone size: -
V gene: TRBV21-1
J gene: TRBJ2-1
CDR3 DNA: TGTGCCAGCAGCAAAGTAAGAACAGGTGACAATGAGCAGTTCTTC
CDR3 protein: CASSKVRTGDNEQFF

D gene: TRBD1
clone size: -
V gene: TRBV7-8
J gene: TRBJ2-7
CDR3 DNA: TGTGCCAGCAGCTTAGGACAGGGAAATACCTACGAGCAGTACTTC
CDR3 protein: CASSLGQGNTYEQYF